A single sample gave rise to the 19 T cell receptor beta chains below, sequenced in a study of cytomegalovirus exposure and HLA in healthy donors. In the PCR, 60 Vbeta and 13 Jbeta primers were used. Clones were read by immunoSEQ multiplex PCR, and TCRdb kept only the in-frame ones, dropping some. The sample has roughly 200,000 clones; around 89% are singletons. Sample: PBMCs. These receptors came from a woman aged 18-30 years in good health and CMV-seronegative.

The rearrangement joins TRBV6-6 to TRBJ2-3; 7 bases map to TRBD2. Unmatched junction bases numbered 7, after V lost 8 bases and J lost 2 bases. The length of the CDR3 is 14 residues. Germline V gene lookup returns CDR1 MNHNY and CDR2 SVGAGI (reference sequence). This chain's CDR3 is CASRGAGTTDTQYF. The CDR3 DNA follows: TGTGCCAGCCGCGGAGCGGGGACCACAGATACGCAGTATTTT.

This clone was picked up one time. The chain employs TRBV9 and TRBJ2-2; the D is unclear. CDR1 and CDR2 (germline): SGDLS, YYNGEE. Trimming removed 0 bases at V and 5 bases at J, with 11 bases between. This CDR3 has 15 residues. CDR3 protein: CASSVDSLRTGELFF. CDR3 nucleotide sequence: TGTGCCAGCAGCGTAGATTCTTTGAGAACCGGGGAGCTGTTTTTT.

The rearrangement joins TRBV11-2 to TRBJ2-7; the match to TRBD1 covers 9 bases. The V gene end was trimmed by 4 bases and the J gene end by 11 bases; junction bases not matched to a gene: 18. The CDR3 is 16 amino acids. From germline, CDR1 is SGHAT and CDR2 FQNNGV. The CDR3 DNA sequence: TGTGCCAGCAGCTCCGCCTCCGGGACAGGGAGAGATGGCGAGTACTTC. Its protein is CASSSASGTGRDGEYF.

V is TRBV7-2 and J is TRBJ2-1; unclear D gene. The CDR3 runs to 17 residues. Germline V gene sequence: CDR1 SGHTA, CDR2 FQGNSA. V was clipped by 5 bases and J by 4 bases, with 21 bases between them. The CDR3 DNA reads TGTGCCAGCAGCCACCCAAAAGTGGGCGCTATATACAATGAGCAGTTCTTC. Translating it yields CASSHPKVGAIYNEQFF.

This clone was recorded once. The V call is TRBV13, the J call TRBJ1-2; 7 nucleotides match TRBD1. With 5 bases clipped from V and 2 bases from J, the junction kept 8 bases outside the gene matches. From germline, CDR1 is PRHDT and CDR2 FYEKMQ (reference sequence). There are 15 residues in the CDR3. This CDR3 is CASSNEGQTNYGYTF. The CDR3 DNA reads TGTGCCAGCAGCAACGAGGGACAGACGAACTATGGCTACACCTTC.

This chain connects TRBV4-1 to TRBJ2-3, with D perhaps TRBD2 (5 bases). CDR3 length equals 15 residues. Germline V gives CDR1 MGHRA, CDR2 YSYEKL. V lost 2 bases to trimming and J lost 5 bases, with 14 bases between them. CDR3 DNA sequence: TGCGCCAGCAGCCAAAGAGGGAAGGTGAAAGATACGCAGTATTTT. Protein product: CASSQRGKVKDTQYF.

CDR3 sequence reads: CASSETGPTEAFF. Here the CDR3 DNA reads TGTGCCAGCAGCGAAACAGGGCCCACTGAAGCTTTCTTT. The chain has TRBV7-9 and TRBJ1-1, with a weak D call TRBD1 (6 bases). Germline V lookup: CDR1 SEHNR, CDR2 FQNEAQ (reference sequence). The CDR3 runs to 13 residues. The V and J ends lost 5 bases and 4 bases respectively, with 11 bases between them.

The table lists this clone with a count of one. The chain carries TRBV10-3 and TRBJ2-5; 12 bases agree with TRBD1. V gave up 2 bases and J gave up 5 bases; unmatched junction bases: 6. The germline gives CDR1 ENHRY, CDR2 SYGVKD. The CDR3 runs to 16 residues. The CDR3 nucleotides read TGTGCCATCAGTGAGCCGGGACAGGGGGCAAAGGAGACCCAGTACTTC. This sequence encodes CAISEPGQGAKETQYF.

This CDR3 is CASSDRTGAQLYGYTF. CDR3 DNA: TGTGCCAGCAGCGACCGGACAGGGGCTCAACTCTATGGCTACACCTTC. The chain uses TRBV13 and TRBJ1-2, with 9 bases matching TRBD1. CDR1 is PRHDT, CDR2 FYEKMQ, per germline (reference sequence). With 5 bases clipped from V and 4 bases from J, the junction kept 11 bases outside the gene matches. This CDR3 is built from 16 residues.

V and J are TRBV5-1 and TRBJ2-7; possibly TRBD1 for D (5 bases). Germline-derived CDR1 and CDR2 are SGHRS and YFSETQ. Between the trimmed V and J ends, which lost 5 bases and 2 bases, there was a span of 14 bases. The CDR3 is made up of 14 amino acids. This CDR3 reads CASRAPGRAYEQYF. The CDR3 DNA reads TGCGCCAGCAGGGCCCCCGGCAGGGCCTACGAGCAGTACTTC.

The rearrangement uses TRBV5-8 and TRBJ2-1; perhaps TRBD2 as D (6 bases). The CDR3 runs 14 residues. V was shortened by 6 bases and J by 1 base, with 11 bases between the two germline ends. Germline CDR1 SGHTS, CDR2 YDEGEE. The CDR3: CASTLAYSYNEQFF. CDR3 nucleotides: TGTGCCAGCACCCTAGCGTATTCCTACAATGAGCAGTTCTTC.

The chain links TRBV27 to TRBJ1-5, with a tentative D call TRBD1 (5 bases). The V end was cut by 5 bases, the J end by 6 bases, with 17 bases between. Looked up from germline, CDR1 is MNHEY and CDR2 is SMNVEV (reference sequence). The CDR3 spans 15 residues. The CDR3 sequence: CASSVGQGQIQPQHF. The CDR3 nucleotides are TGTGCCAGCAGTGTTGGACAAGGACAAATTCAGCCCCAGCATTTT.

V is TRBV6-4 and J is TRBJ2-1, with TRBD2 matching over 9 bases. The CDR3 contains 15 residues. With V trimmed by 6 bases and J by 4 bases, 7 bases remained unmatched. Germline CDR1 is MRHNA and CDR2 is SNTAGT. The CDR3 is CASSQIAGVYNEQFF. CDR3 in DNA: TGTGCCAGCAGCCAAATAGCGGGGGTATACAATGAGCAGTTCTTC.

The chain uses TRBV19 and TRBJ1-5; D is perhaps TRBD1 (6 bases). The CDR3 is 15 amino acids. Germline values: CDR1 LNHDA, CDR2 SQIVND (reference sequence). Trimming took off 10 bases at V and 3 bases at J, with 19 bases between the two ends. CDR3 region: CATQDRSGNNQPQHF. For the CDR3, the DNA is TGTGCCACCCAAGACAGGAGCGGGAACAATCAGCCCCAGCATTTT.

The chain has TRBV6-5 and TRBJ1-6; D perhaps matches TRBD1 (5 bases). Looked up from germline, CDR1 is MNHEY and CDR2 is SVGAGI. V lost 8 bases and J 7 bases, leaving 12 bases between the germline ends. This CDR3 has 13 residues. This CDR3 reads CASEVGVNSPLHF. CDR3 bases: TGTGCCAGCGAAGTAGGGGTAAATTCACCCCTCCACTTT.

The chain couples TRBV7-2 to TRBJ2-5; perhaps TRBD2 as D (5 bases). The CDR3 covers 15 residues. CDR1 is SGHTA, CDR2 FQGNSA, per germline. V was cut by 7 bases and J by 1 base, with 16 bases left in between. The CDR3 region has the DNA TGTGCCAGCATCCTAACTCCGGGATCCCAAGAGACCCAGTACTTC. This translates into CASILTPGSQETQYF.

The chain links TRBV18 to TRBJ2-7, with D perhaps TRBD2 (6 bases). Germline assignment: CDR1 KGHSH and CDR2 LQKENI. V was pared by 5 bases and J by 3 bases, with 8 bases between. This CDR3 has 12 amino acids. The CDR3 nucleotides read TGTGCCAGCTCAACTAGCTACTACGAGCAGTACTTC. Amino acids: CASSTSYYEQYF. Drawing the rest from reference TRBV18 and TRBJ2-7, the complete variable domain is NAGVMQNPRHLVRRRGQEARLRCSPMKGHSHVYWYRQLPEEGLKFMVYLQKENIIDESGMPKERFSAEFPKEGPSILRIQQVVRGDSAAYFCASSTSYYEQYFGPGTRLTVT.

In regard to this clone: A junction boundary mismatches the germline segment, possibly from a read error. V and J are TRBV4-2 and TRBJ2-5; D remains unclear. This CDR3 is 15 amino acids long. Germline V gene lookup returns CDR1 LGHNA and CDR2 YNFKEQ. In DNA, the CDR3 is TGTGCCAACAGCCAACAACACGTGGTACAAGAGACCCAGTACTTC. Translation: CANSQQHVVQETQYF.

This clone was seen only once. The chain recombines TRBV27 with TRBJ2-3; 11 nucleotides line up with TRBD2. The V segment lost 5 bases and the J segment 3 bases; nucleotides outside the gene matches: 4. Germline CDR1 is MNHEY and CDR2 is SMNVEV (reference sequence). This CDR3 comprises 15 residues. The CDR3 DNA reads as TGTGCCAGCAGTCCCCGGACTAGCGGGACAGATACGCAGTATTTT. As protein: CASSPRTSGTDTQYF.